The following is a T cell receptor (beta chain) sequence with its context. The antigen is not known. The sample originates from a study of OX40 agonist ivuxolimab in advanced cancers. About the study: Ivuxolimab, an antibody that agonizes OX40 (CD134), was administered to the patients. General study points: On average, CD8+ T cells showed a greater number of expanded clones than CD4+.

The assay was immunoSEQ multiplex PCR, and TCRdb's table has in-frame clones only and misses some. The data show more than 85,000 clones, approximately 90% seen once. The CDR3 length is 13 residues. Trimming took 8 bases from V and 2 from J, leaving 12 bases between them. Germline loops: CDR1 MNHEY, CDR2 SVGAGI. J is TRBJ1-2 and V is TRBV6-5; D unclear. This clonotype was sampled from an adult with an advanced solid tumor such as melanoma, head and neck, liver or kidney cancer. The source material was CD4+ or CD8+ T cells sorted from blood, sampled in a trial of the OX40 agonist ivuxolimab. DNA of the CDR3: TGTGCCAGCGAAGACCAGAAGAACTATGGCTACACCTTC. Translated, it gives CASEDQKNYGYTF.